A single sample is the source of the 25 T cell receptor beta chains below, sequenced in a study of CD8 T cells in ankylosing spondylitis. Study-wide results and limits: Characteristic, it appeared, of ankylosing spondylitis blood was a TCR beta motif of about eight highly homologous variants.

From the 5' RACE reads, TCRdb called clonotypes with MiXCR, one entry per CDR3 protein. The top ten clones hold under 0.6% of a sample with 700,000 to 1,000,000 distinct CDR3 sequences, 12% of them seen once. Their target antigens are unknown. The specimen sequenced was blood, either unsorted or a sorted T cell fraction (not recorded which). Source of these receptors: a male donor with ankylosing spondylitis.

In its sample, this clonotype was seen a few times. CDR3 sequence reads: CASSLVAENSPLHF. The DNA of the CDR3 is TGTGCCAGCAGCTTAGTAGCAGAAAATTCACCCCTCCACTTT. V and J are TRBV7-9 and TRBJ1-6; D ambiguous. This CDR3 has 14 amino acids. V lost 1 base and J lost 7, with 8 bases in between. Germline lookup yields CDR1 SEHNR and CDR2 FQNEAQ (reference sequence).

The chain joins TRBV6-5 to TRBJ2-7, with TRBD1 identical over 11 bases. Germline V lookup: CDR1 MNHEY, CDR2 SVGAGI. V trimming: 8 bases; J trimming: 7 bases; junction bases outside the gene matches: 4. This CDR3 spans 12 amino acids. CDR3 sequence reads: CASGQGAGEQYF. In DNA, the CDR3 is TGTGCCAGCGGACAGGGGGCGGGTGAGCAGTACTTC.

The sample holds a few counts of this clonotype. This chain uses TRBV7-9 with TRBJ2-1; 13 bases map to TRBD2. CDR3 length: 15 residues. The ends lost 5 bases at V and 12 bases at J; junction bases unmatched: 10. The germline V gene has CDR1 SEHNR and CDR2 FQNEAQ (reference sequence). The CDR3 loop is CASSAWTSGSFGQFF. The CDR3, as DNA: TGTGCCAGCAGCGCATGGACTAGCGGGAGCTTTGGGCAGTTCTTC. Together with reference TRBV7-9 and TRBJ2-1, the CDR3 gives the full variable domain: DTGVSQNPRHKITKRGQNVTFRCDPISEHNRLYWYRQTLGQGPEFLTYFQNEAQLEKSRLLSDRFSAERPKGSFSTLEIQRTEQGDSAMYLCASSAWTSGSFGQFFGPGTRLTVL.

This clonotype was counted ten times or more. This chain connects TRBV20-1 to TRBJ1-1; no definite D call. The CDR3 loop spans 11 amino acids. Germline V gene sequence: CDR1 DFQATT, CDR2 SNEGSKA (reference sequence). The V gene lost 4 bases and the J gene lost 2 bases, with 5 bases spanning the gap. This CDR3 is CSAIFNTEAFF. CDR3 in DNA: TGCAGTGCTATTTTCAACACTGAAGCTTTCTTT.

This clonotype has ten or more counts. The CDR3 loop is CSVAPGQETQYF. In DNA, the CDR3 is TGCAGCGTTGCTCCGGGTCAAGAGACCCAGTACTTC. V and J are TRBV29-1 and TRBJ2-5; D gene unclear. CDR1 is SQVTM and CDR2 is ANQGSEA in the germline V gene. The ends were cut back, 4 bases at V and 2 bases at J, with 8 bases in the middle. CDR3 length: 12 amino acids.

The chain couples TRBV7-9 to TRBJ2-5; D remains ambiguous. The V gene lost 5 bases and the J gene lost 2 bases, with 12 bases spanning the gap. Germline-derived CDR1 and CDR2 are SEHNR and FQNEAQ (reference sequence). The CDR3 contains 14 residues. Here the CDR3 DNA reads TGTGCCAGCAGCAAGACCCAGTCTCAAGAGACCCAGTACTTC. Translated: CASSKTQSQETQYF.

The gene calls are TRBV6-2 or TRBV6-3 and TRBJ1-2, with D hard to call. Germline loops: CDR1 MNHEY, CDR2 SVGEGT. The CDR3 extends over 14 amino acids. V lost 5 bases to trimming and J lost 4 bases, with 14 bases between them. CDR3 nucleotides: TGTGCCAGCAGTGATGCCCCCACCCGCTATGGCTACACCTTC. This sequence encodes CASSDAPTRYGYTF.

This clonotype has a count of ten or more. The CDR3 is CASRARAGGEDTEAFF. In DNA, the CDR3 is TGTGCCAGCAGAGCTCGTGCGGGGGGCGAGGACACTGAAGCTTTCTTT. The chain is built from TRBV7-9 and TRBJ1-1; possibly TRBD1 for D (6 bases). Germline V gene sequence: CDR1 SEHNR, CDR2 FQNEAQ (reference sequence). This CDR3 has 16 residues. The V end was cut by 6 bases, the J end by 3 bases, with 20 bases between. Together with reference TRBV7-9 and TRBJ1-1, the CDR3 gives the full variable domain: DTGVSQNPRHKITKRGQNVTFRCDPISEHNRLYWYRQTLGQGPEFLTYFQNEAQLEKSRLLSDRFSAERPKGSFSTLEIQRTEQGDSAMYLCASRARAGGEDTEAFFGQGTRLTVV.

The chain employs TRBV4-2 and TRBJ2-1; D gene uncertain. Per germline, CDR1 LGHNA and CDR2 YNFKEQ. Trimming removed 6 bases from V and 8 bases from J, with 23 bases in between. This CDR3 region has 16 residues. Here the CDR3 DNA reads TGTGCCAGCAGTCCGCTTTCCCCCACTAATTACCATGAGCAGTTCTTC. Amino acid sequence: CASSPLSPTNYHEQFF.

This chain joins TRBV27 and TRBJ2-5, with TRBD2 matching 10 bases. The ends lost 5 bases at V and 5 bases at J; junction bases unmatched: 11. CDR3 length: 16 residues. Germline values: CDR1 MNHEY, CDR2 SMNVEV (reference sequence). The CDR3: CASSRTSGFSWETQYF. The CDR3 DNA reads TGTGCCAGCAGTAGGACTAGCGGATTCTCTTGGGAGACCCAGTACTTC.

In this sample, this clonotype turned up a few times. J is TRBJ2-1 and V is TRBV20-1, with a possible D match to TRBD2 (6 bases). This CDR3 contains 17 residues. V was pared by 0 bases and J by 1 base, with 16 bases between. CDR1 is DFQATT, CDR2 SNEGSKA, per germline (reference sequence). Here the CDR3 DNA reads TGCAGTGCTAGAGATGCGAGACGGGGAGGATCCTACAATGAGCAGTTCTTC. It specifies CSARDARRGGSYNEQFF.

This clonotype was observed a few times. The chain couples TRBV3-1 to TRBJ1-5; no clear D. The germline gives CDR1 LGHDT, CDR2 YNNKEL (reference sequence). Trimming pared 2 bases from V and 9 bases from J, leaving 11 bases between. CDR3 length: 13 residues. Here the CDR3 DNA reads TGTGCCAGCAGCCAATCCCTGCGGATGCCCCAGCATTTT. It codes for CASSQSLRMPQHF.

J is TRBJ2-3 and V is TRBV30; 7 bases map to TRBD2. The CDR3 is made up of 13 amino acids. Per germline, CDR1 GTSNPN and CDR2 SVGIG (reference sequence). The J segment lost 6 bases and the V segment lost 7 bases, leaving 10 bases of the junction unmatched. For the CDR3, the DNA is TGTGCCTCGGATGAGCGGGGTGGGGATACGCAGTATTTT. The encoded protein is CASDERGGDTQYF. Full variable domain (rest looked up from reference TRBV30 and TRBJ2-3): SQTIHQWPATLVQPVGSPLSLECTVEGTSNPNLYWYRQAAGRGLQLLFYSVGIGQISSEVPQNLSASRPQDRQFILSSKKLLLSDSGFYLCASDERGGDTQYFGPGTRLTVL.

The V gene is TRBV2, the J gene TRBJ2-7; 10 nucleotides align to TRBD2. After removal of 5 bases from V and 5 bases from J, the junction contained 9 bases not matched to a gene. From germline, CDR1 is SNHLY and CDR2 FYNNEI. CDR3 size: 15 residues. CDR3 in DNA: TGTGCCAGCAGTCAGGAGCGGGGGGGCTGGAACGAGCAGTACTTC. Translated, it gives CASSQERGGWNEQYF.

There are a few counts of this clonotype. The J gene is TRBJ2-7, the V gene TRBV12-3 or TRBV12-4; TRBD2 might be the D (6 bases). V was clipped by 6 bases and J by 1 base, with 13 bases between them. The CDR3 is made up of 14 amino acids. The CDR3 sequence is CASSPGLRSYEQYF. DNA of the CDR3: TGTGCCAGCAGCCCGGGACTGCGGTCCTACGAGCAGTACTTC.

There are a few counts of this clonotype. This chain connects TRBV6-1 to TRBJ2-4; D not resolved. Trimming shortened V by 6 bases and J by 1 base, and 16 bases separated the two germline ends. The CDR3 is 16 amino acids. Per germline, CDR1 MNHNS and CDR2 SASEGT. In DNA, the CDR3 is TGTGCCAGCAGCCCTGTAAAAGGGCTCGCCAAAAACATTCAGTACTTC. This translates into CASSPVKGLAKNIQYF.

The chain recombines TRBV28 with TRBJ1-6; no reliable D call. Germline CDR1 reads MDHEN; CDR2 reads SYDVKM. CDR3 length: 15 residues. Deletions cut 5 bases from V and 7 bases from J, with 15 bases between. The CDR3 DNA follows: TGTGCCAGCAGTAACCCGGGGTTTGCGAATTCACCCCTCCACTTT. It specifies CASSNPGFANSPLHF. The variable domain in full, completed from reference TRBV28 and TRBJ1-6, reads DVKVTQSSRYLVKRTGEKVFLECVQDMDHENMFWYRQDPGLGLRLIYFSYDVKMKEKGDIPEGYSVSREKKERFSLILESASTNQTSMYLCASSNPGFANSPLHFGNGTRLTVT.

This clonotype was seen a handful of times. V and J are TRBV11-2 and TRBJ2-7; D is undetermined. Between the trimmed V and J ends, which lost 5 bases and 4 bases, there was a span of 9 bases. This CDR3 spans 12 amino acids. Germline lookup yields CDR1 SGHAT and CDR2 FQNNGV. The CDR3 is CASSKRGYEQYF. Here the CDR3 DNA reads TGTGCCAGCAGCAAACGCGGTTACGAGCAGTACTTC.

Ten or more counts support this clonotype. The chain recombines TRBV20-1 with TRBJ1-1; 8 bases match TRBD1. The CDR3 consists of 14 residues. Germline lookup yields CDR1 DFQATT and CDR2 SNEGSKA (reference sequence). J was trimmed by 5 bases and V by 5 bases; bases with no gene match: 10. The CDR3 nucleotides read TGCAGTGCTGGGGGACAGGCCTCGGGGACTGAAGCTTTCTTT. Protein: CSAGGQASGTEAFF.

The gene calls are TRBV20-1 and TRBJ1-1; D gene uncertain. The CDR3 runs 17 residues. V was cut by 0 bases and J by 2 bases, with 19 bases left in between. In germline, CDR1 is DFQATT, CDR2 SNEGSKA (reference sequence). The CDR3 is CSARDAATLIRNTEAFF. CDR3 coding DNA: TGCAGTGCTAGAGATGCAGCTACTCTTATTAGAAACACTGAAGCTTTCTTT.

The gene calls are TRBV11-2 and TRBJ1-1, with TRBD1 identical over 8 bases. Looked up from germline, CDR1 is SGHAT and CDR2 is FQNNGV. This CDR3 is built from 15 residues. V trimming: 5 bases; J trimming: 1 base; junction bases outside the gene matches: 6. The CDR3 region has the DNA TGTGCCAGCAGCAGAGGACAGGGTCAGAACACTGAAGCTTTCTTT. This sequence encodes CASSRGQGQNTEAFF.

The chain links TRBV9 to TRBJ1-1, with D hard to call. V lost 0 bases and J lost 1, with 13 bases in between. This CDR3 contains 16 residues. Germline loops: CDR1 SGDLS, CDR2 YYNGEE. This chain's CDR3 is CASSVAHRGPNTEAFF. In DNA, the CDR3 is TGTGCCAGCAGCGTAGCCCACCGAGGCCCGAACACTGAAGCTTTCTTT. Based on the CDR3 plus reference TRBV9 and TRBJ1-1, the full variable domain is DSGVTQTPKHLITATGQRVTLRCSPRSGDLSVYWYQQSLDQGLQFLIQYYNGEERAKGNILERFSAQQFPDLHSELNLSSLELGDSALYFCASSVAHRGPNTEAFFGQGTRLTVV.

The CDR3 sequence: CASSSHLPRGPRVRDTQYF. The DNA for the CDR3 is TGTGCCAGCAGTTCCCACTTACCTAGGGGCCCCCGGGTCCGCGATACGCAGTATTTT. The chain joins TRBV6-2 or TRBV6-3 to TRBJ2-3; possible D gene TRBD1, 5 bases. Germline values: CDR1 MNHEY, CDR2 SVGEGT. Trimming shortened V by 4 bases and J by 6 bases, and 29 bases separated the two germline ends. The CDR3 runs 19 residues.

This clonotype was detected only a few times. The V call is TRBV18, the J call TRBJ2-1; TRBD1 might be the D (6 bases). With 0 bases removed from V and 10 bases from J, the gap between germline ends came to 13 bases. The CDR3 runs 14 residues. CDR1 is KGHSH and CDR2 is LQKENI in the germline V gene. CDR3 sequence reads: CASSPPMGAWEQFF. CDR3 nucleotide sequence: TGTGCCAGCTCACCACCAATGGGGGCCTGGGAGCAGTTCTTC.

The J gene is TRBJ2-3, the V gene TRBV20-1; D might be TRBD2 (6 bases). V lost 7 bases, J lost 3 bases, and 17 bases lay in between. This CDR3 has 14 residues. The V gene's germline CDR1 is DFQATT and CDR2 SNEGSKA (reference sequence). The chain's CDR3 is CSVLHRGVTDTQYF. In nucleotides, the CDR3 is TGCAGTGTCCTCCACCGCGGGGTTACAGATACGCAGTATTTT.